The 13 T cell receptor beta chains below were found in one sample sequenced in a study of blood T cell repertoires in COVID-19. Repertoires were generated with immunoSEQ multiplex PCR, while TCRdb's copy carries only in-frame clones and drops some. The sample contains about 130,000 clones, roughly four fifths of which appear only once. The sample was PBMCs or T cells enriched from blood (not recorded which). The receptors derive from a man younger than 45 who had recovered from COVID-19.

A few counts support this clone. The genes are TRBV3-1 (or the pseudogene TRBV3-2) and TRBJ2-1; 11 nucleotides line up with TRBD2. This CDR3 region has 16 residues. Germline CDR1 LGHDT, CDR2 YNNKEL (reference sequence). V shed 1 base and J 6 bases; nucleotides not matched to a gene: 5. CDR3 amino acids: CASSQGLLAGVNEQFF. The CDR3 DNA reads TGTGCCAGCAGCCAAGGGTTACTAGCGGGAGTCAATGAGCAGTTCTTC.

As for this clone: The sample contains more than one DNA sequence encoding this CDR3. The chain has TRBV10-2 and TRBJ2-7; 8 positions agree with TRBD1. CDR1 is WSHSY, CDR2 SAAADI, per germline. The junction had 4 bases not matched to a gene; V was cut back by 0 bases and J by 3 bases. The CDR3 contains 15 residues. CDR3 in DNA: TGCGCCAGCAGTGAGTCGCCCGGGACAGGCTACGAGCAGTACTTC. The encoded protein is CASSESPGTGYEQYF.

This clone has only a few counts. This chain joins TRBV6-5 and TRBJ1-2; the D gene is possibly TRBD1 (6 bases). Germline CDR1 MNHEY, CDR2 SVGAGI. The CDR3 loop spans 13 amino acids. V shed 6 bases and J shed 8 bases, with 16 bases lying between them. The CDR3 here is CASSSQAGVGYTF. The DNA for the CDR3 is TGTGCCAGCAGCTCACAGGCAGGGGTCGGCTACACCTTC.

As DNA, the CDR3 is TGTGCCACCGCCCCGACCGGGACACCTAACTATGGCTACACCTTC. Encoded protein: CATAPTGTPNYGYTF. The J gene is TRBJ1-2, the V gene TRBV6-5; perhaps TRBD1 as D (6 bases). V was cut by 10 bases and J by 0 bases, with 18 bases left in between. The CDR3 length is 15 residues. Per germline, CDR1 MNHEY and CDR2 SVGAGI.

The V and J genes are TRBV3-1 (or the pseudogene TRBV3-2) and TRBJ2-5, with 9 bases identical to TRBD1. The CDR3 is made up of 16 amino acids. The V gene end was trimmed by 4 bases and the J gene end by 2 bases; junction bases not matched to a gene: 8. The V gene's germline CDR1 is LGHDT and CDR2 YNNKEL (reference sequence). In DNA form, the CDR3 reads TGTGCCAGCAGCCTGAGGAGGGGACAGGGACAAGAGACCCAGTACTTC. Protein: CASSLRRGQGQETQYF.

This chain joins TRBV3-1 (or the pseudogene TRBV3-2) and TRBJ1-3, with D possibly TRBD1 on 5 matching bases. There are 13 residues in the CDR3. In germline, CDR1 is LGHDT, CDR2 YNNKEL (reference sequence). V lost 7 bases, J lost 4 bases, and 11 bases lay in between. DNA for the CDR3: TGTGCCAGCAAAACAGGACTAGGAAACACCATATATTTT. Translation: CASKTGLGNTIYF.

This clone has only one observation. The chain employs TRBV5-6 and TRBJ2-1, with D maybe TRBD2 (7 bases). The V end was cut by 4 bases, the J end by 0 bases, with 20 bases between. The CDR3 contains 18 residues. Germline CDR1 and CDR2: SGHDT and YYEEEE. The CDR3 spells CASSNSGGLKSSYNEQFF. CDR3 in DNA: TGTGCCAGCAGCAACTCGGGGGGCTTGAAGAGCTCCTACAATGAGCAGTTCTTC.

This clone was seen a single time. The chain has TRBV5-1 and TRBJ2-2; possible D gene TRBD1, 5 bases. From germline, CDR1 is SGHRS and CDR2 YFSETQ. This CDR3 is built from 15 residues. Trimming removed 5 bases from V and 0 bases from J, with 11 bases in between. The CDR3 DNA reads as TGCGCCAGCAGTTCCGCGACAGCGAACACCGGGGAGCTGTTTTTT. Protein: CASSSATANTGELFF. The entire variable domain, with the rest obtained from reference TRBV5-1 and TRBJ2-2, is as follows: KAGVTQTPRYLIKTRGQQVTLSCSPISGHRSVSWYQQTPGQGLQFLFEYFSETQRNKGNFPGRFSGRQFSNSRSEMNVSTLELGDSALYLCASSSATANTGELFFGEGSRLTVL.

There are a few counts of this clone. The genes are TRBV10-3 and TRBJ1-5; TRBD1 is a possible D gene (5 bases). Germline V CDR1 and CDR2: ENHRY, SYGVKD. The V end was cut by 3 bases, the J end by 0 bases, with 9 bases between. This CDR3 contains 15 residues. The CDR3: CAISETGDSNQPQHF. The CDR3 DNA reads TGTGCCATCAGTGAAACAGGAGATAGCAATCAGCCCCAGCATTTT.

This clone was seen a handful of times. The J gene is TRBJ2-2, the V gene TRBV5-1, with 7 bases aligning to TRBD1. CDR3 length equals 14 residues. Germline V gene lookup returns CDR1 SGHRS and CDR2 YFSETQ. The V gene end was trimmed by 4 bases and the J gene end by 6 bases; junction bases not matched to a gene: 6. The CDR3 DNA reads TGCGCCAGCAGCCCGGGACAGAATGCCGGGGAGCTGTTTTTT. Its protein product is CASSPGQNAGELFF. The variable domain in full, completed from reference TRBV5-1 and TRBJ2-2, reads KAGVTQTPRYLIKTRGQQVTLSCSPISGHRSVSWYQQTPGQGLQFLFEYFSETQRNKGNFPGRFSGRQFSNSRSEMNVSTLELGDSALYLCASSPGQNAGELFFGEGSRLTVL.

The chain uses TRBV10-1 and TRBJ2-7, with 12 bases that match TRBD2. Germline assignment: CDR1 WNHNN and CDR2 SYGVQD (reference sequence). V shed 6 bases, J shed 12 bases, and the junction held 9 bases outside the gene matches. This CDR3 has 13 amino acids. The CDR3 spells CASSGLAGGSLYF. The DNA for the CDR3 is TGCGCCAGCAGCGGCCTAGCGGGAGGGTCGCTGTACTTC.

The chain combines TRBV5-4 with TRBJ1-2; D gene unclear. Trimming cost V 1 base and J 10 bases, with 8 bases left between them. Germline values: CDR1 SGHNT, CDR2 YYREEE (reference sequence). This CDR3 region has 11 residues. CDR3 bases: TGTGCCAGCAGCTTGAGGACTTCCTACACCTTC. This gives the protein CASSLRTSYTF.

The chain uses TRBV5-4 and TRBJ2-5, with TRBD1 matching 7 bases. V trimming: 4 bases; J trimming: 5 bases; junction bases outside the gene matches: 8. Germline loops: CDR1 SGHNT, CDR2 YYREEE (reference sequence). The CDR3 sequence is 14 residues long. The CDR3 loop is CASSPDRVGETQYF. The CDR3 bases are TGTGCCAGCAGCCCCGACAGGGTTGGGGAGACCCAGTACTTC.